The 2 T cell receptor beta chains given below trace back to one sample, sequenced in a study of blood T cell repertoires in COVID-19. Clones were sequenced by immunoSEQ multiplex PCR, and TCRdb holds only the in-frame ones, with some missing. The sample has about 260,000 clones, approximately 92% seen once; the top ten hold 2.6%. The sample consisted of peripheral blood. These receptors came from a person aged 18 to 29 with COVID-19, enrolled during active disease.

The chain joins TRBV11-2 to TRBJ1-6, with no clear D. The CDR3 runs to 15 residues. Germline CDR1 SGHAT, CDR2 FQNNGV. V was shortened by 0 bases and J by 10 bases, with 13 bases between the two germline ends. This CDR3 reads CASSLDPAGSSPLHF. CDR3 nucleotides: TGTGCCAGCAGCTTAGATCCCGCAGGTTCGTCACCCCTCCACTTT.

V gene TRBV5-6 combines with J gene TRBJ2-7; unclear D gene. Trimming pared 3 bases from V and 2 bases from J, leaving 12 bases between. The germline CDR1 and CDR2 sequences are SGHDT and YYEEEE. This CDR3 is built from 14 residues. CDR3 protein: CASSSIIATYEQYF. DNA for the CDR3: TGTGCCAGCAGCTCAATTATAGCCACCTACGAGCAGTACTTC.